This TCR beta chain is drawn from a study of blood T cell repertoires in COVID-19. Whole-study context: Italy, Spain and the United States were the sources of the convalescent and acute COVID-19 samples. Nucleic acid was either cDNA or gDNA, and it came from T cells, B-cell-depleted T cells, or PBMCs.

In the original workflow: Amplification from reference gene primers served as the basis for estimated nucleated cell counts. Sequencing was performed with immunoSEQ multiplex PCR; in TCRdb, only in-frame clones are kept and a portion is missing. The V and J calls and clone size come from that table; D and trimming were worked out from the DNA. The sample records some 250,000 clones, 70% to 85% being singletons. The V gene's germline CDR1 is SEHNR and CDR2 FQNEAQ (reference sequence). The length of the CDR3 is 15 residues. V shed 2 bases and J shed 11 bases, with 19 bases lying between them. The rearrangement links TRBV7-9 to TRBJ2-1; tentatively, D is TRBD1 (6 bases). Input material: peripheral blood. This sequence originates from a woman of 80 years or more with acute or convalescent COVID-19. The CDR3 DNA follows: TGTGCCAGCAGCTTATGGATGGACAGAATGACAAAGCAGTTCTTC. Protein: CASSLWMDRMTKQFF.